This T cell receptor (beta chain) appears in the sequencing data of a study of OX40 agonist ivuxolimab in advanced cancers. Study information: Clinicians treated patients with ivuxolimab, an agonistic anti-OX40 (CD134) antibody. Three patients had partial responses: one hepatocellular carcinoma, two cutaneous melanoma. Overall study results and limits: Also showing low normalized T-cell clonal expansion were some of the nonresponders. Averaged across samples, CD8+ T cells carried more expanded clones than CD4+ did.

Assay used: immunoSEQ multiplex PCR; TCRdb lists only in-frame clones, some missing. The repertoire holds over 10,000 clones, with around nine tenths as singletons. A note on this clone: As yet, its antigen is unknown.

Sample: CD4+ or CD8+ T cells sorted from blood, taken in a trial of the OX40 agonist ivuxolimab. This clonotype was sampled from an adult with an advanced solid tumor such as melanoma, head and neck, liver or kidney cancer.

The CDR3 DNA sequence: TGTGCCAGCAGCTTAGTAGGGGGGCTCGGGAGCACCTACAATGAGCAGTTCTTC. It is translated as CASSLVGGLGSTYNEQFF. The J gene is TRBJ2-1, the V gene TRBV7-6, with D perhaps given as TRBD1 or TRBD2 (6 bases each). Germline assignment: CDR1 SGHVS and CDR2 FNYEAQ. CDR3 length: 18 residues. Deletions cut 1 base from V and 2 bases from J, with 18 bases between.